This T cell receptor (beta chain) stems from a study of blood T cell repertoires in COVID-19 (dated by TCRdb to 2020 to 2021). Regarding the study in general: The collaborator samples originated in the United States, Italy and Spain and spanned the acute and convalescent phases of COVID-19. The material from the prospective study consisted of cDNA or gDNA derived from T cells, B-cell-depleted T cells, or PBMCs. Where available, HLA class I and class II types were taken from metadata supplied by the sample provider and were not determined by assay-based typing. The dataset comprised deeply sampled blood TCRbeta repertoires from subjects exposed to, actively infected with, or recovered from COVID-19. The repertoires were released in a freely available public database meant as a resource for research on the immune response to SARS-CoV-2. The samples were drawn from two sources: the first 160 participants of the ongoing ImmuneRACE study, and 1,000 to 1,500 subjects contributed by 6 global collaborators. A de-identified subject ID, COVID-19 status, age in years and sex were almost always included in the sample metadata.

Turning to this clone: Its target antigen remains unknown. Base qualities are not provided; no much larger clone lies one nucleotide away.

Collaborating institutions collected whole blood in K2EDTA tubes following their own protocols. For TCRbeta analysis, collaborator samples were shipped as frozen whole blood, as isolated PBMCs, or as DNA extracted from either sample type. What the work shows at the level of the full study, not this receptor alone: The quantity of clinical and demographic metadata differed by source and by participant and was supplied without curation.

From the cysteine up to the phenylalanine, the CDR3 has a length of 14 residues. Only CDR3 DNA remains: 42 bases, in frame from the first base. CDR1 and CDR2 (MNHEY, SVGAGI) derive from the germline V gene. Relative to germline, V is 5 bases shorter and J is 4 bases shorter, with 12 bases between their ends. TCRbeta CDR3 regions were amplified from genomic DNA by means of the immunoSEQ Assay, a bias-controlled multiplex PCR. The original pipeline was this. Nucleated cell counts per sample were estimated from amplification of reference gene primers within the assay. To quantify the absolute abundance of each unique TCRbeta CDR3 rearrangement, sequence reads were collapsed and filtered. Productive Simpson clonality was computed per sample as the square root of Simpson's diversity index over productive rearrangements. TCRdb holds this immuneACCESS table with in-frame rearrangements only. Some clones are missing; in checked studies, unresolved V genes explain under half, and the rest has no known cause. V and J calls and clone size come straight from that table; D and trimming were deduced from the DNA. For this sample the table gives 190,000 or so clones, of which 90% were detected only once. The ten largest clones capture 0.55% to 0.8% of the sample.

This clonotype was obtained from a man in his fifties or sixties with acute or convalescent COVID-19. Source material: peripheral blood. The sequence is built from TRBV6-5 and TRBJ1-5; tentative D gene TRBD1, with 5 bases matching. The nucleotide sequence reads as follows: TGTGCCAGCAGTATAACACAGGAAAATCAGCCCCAGCATTTT. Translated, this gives CASSITQENQPQHF.